The 8 T cell receptor beta chains presented below share a single source sample, sequenced in a study of T cell repertoires in cytomegalovirus infection. TCRdb redid the calling of the reads with MiXCR, one entry per CDR3 protein. The sample has over 250,000 distinct CDR3 sequences; more than 20% are singletons. The sequenced sample consisted of PBMCs. Source of these receptors: a human donor in good health (CMV status not recorded). Some clones in this sample may be carry-over from other donors' samples.

The CDR3 sequence is CASSLAVRGEQFF. DNA of the CDR3: TGTGCCAGCAGCTTGGCGGTCCGTGGTGAGCAGTTCTTC. The genes are TRBV11-2 and TRBJ2-1; D not resolved. This CDR3 spans 13 amino acids. The germline V and J ends were trimmed by 3 bases and 9 bases, with 12 bases remaining between them. Germline V gene lookup returns CDR1 SGHAT and CDR2 FQNNGV.

J is TRBJ1-1 and V is TRBV28; D not resolved. The V and J ends lost 7 bases and 2 bases respectively, with 17 bases between them. The CDR3 totals 15 residues. CDR1 MDHEN and CDR2 SYDVKM come from the germline V gene. The CDR3 region has the DNA TGTGCCAGCACCGTATTACGGGCCGTAAACACTGAAGCTTTCTTT. It is translated as CASTVLRAVNTEAFF.

The chain recombines TRBV7-2 with TRBJ2-1; possibly TRBD2 for D (5 bases). Trimming stripped 0 bases from V and 4 bases from J, with 10 bases between. Germline loops: CDR1 SGHTA, CDR2 FQGNSA. The CDR3 spans 15 residues. Here the CDR3 DNA reads TGTGCCAGCAGCTTAGCGCCGGGGAAGTACAATGAGCAGTTCTTC. Translated, it gives CASSLAPGKYNEQFF.

This rearrangement joins TRBV12-3 or TRBV12-4 to TRBJ2-1; weak D call: TRBD1 (6 bases). Trimming cost V 3 bases and J 9 bases, with 12 bases left between them. This CDR3 region has 13 residues. In DNA, the CDR3 is TGTGCCAGCAGTTTGAACAGGGCGAGTGAGCAGTTCTTC. Translating gives CASSLNRASEQFF.

The rearrangement links TRBV9 to TRBJ2-1; TRBD2 matches at 8 bases. CDR1 is SGDLS, CDR2 YYNGEE, per germline. After removal of 0 bases from V and 7 bases from J, the junction contained 9 bases not matched to a gene. The CDR3 is made up of 16 amino acids. This chain's CDR3 is CASSVARGGGRNEQFF. CDR3 nucleotide sequence: TGTGCCAGCAGCGTAGCTCGGGGGGGGGGCAGGAATGAGCAGTTCTTC.

V gene TRBV6-2 or TRBV6-3 combines with J gene TRBJ2-7, with D perhaps matching TRBD1 or TRBD2 (5 bases each). V shed 6 bases and J shed 6 bases, with 12 bases lying between them. Germline lookup yields CDR1 MNHEY and CDR2 SVGEGT. The CDR3 contains 12 residues. The CDR3 spells CASRPSGREQYF. The CDR3 coding sequence is TGTGCCAGCAGACCGTCGGGGCGCGAGCAGTACTTC.

V gene TRBV6-2 or TRBV6-3 combines with J gene TRBJ1-1; D is uncertain. CDR1 is MNHEY, CDR2 SVGEGT, per germline. The CDR3 spans 13 residues. V was clipped by 1 base and J by 1 base, with 4 bases between them. The CDR3 reads CASSYFPNTEAFF. DNA for the CDR3: TGTGCCAGCAGTTACTTTCCGAACACTGAAGCTTTCTTT.

This clonotype came up a few times. The chain employs TRBV25-1 and TRBJ2-3; D not resolved. CDR1 and CDR2 from the germline V gene are MGHDK and SYGVNS. Trimming took off 0 bases at V and 0 bases at J, with 10 bases between the two ends. The CDR3 is made up of 16 amino acids. The CDR3 here is CASSEYDGKSTDTQYF. The CDR3 region has the DNA TGTGCCAGCAGTGAATACGACGGAAAAAGCACAGATACGCAGTATTTT.